Listed below are T cell receptor beta chains from one sample, sequenced in a study of OX40 agonist ivuxolimab in advanced cancers. Some clones are missing from TCRdb's copy, which holds only in-frame ones; the method was immunoSEQ multiplex PCR. The table lists tens of thousands of clones, approximately 85% of them singletons. The sample here was CD4+ or CD8+ T cells sorted from blood, taken in a trial of the OX40 agonist ivuxolimab. These receptors were collected from an adult with an advanced solid tumor such as melanoma, head and neck, liver or kidney cancer. Each CDR3 is given with its conserved first and last residue. Each record gives: CDR3 DNA, CDR3 protein, clone size, D gene, J gene, V gene. A D gene is named only where the DNA matches it firmly. Clone size is shown for a subset of rows, as once, few, many or a class of expanded clone.

CDR3nt: TGTGCCAGCAGTGAAAACAGGGAGGTGGGCTACACCTTC; CDR3aa: CASSENREVGYTF; abundance: NA; d_gene: NA; j_gene: TRBJ1-2; v_gene: TRBV2
CDR3nt: TGCGCCAGCAGCTTGGGCGGCGCGGTGACCGGGGAGCTGTTTTTT; CDR3aa: CASSLGGAVTGELFF; abundance: NA; d_gene: NA; j_gene: TRBJ2-2; v_gene: TRBV5-1
CDR3nt: TGTGCCTGGAGTGTAATGGGAGCCACTGGAAACACCATATATTTT; CDR3aa: CAWSVMGATGNTIYF; abundance: NA; d_gene: NA; j_gene: TRBJ1-3; v_gene: TRBV30
CDR3nt: TGTGCCACCAGCGCAGGGACTGATCTCCAGCATTTT; CDR3aa: CATSAGTDLQHF; abundance: NA; d_gene: NA; j_gene: TRBJ1-5; v_gene: TRBV15
CDR3nt: TGTGCCAGCAGTGAATTGGGGGGCACTGAAGCTTTCTTT; CDR3aa: CASSELGGTEAFF; abundance: once; d_gene: NA; j_gene: TRBJ1-1; v_gene: TRBV6-1
CDR3nt: TGTGCCAGCAGTGCGGACAGGTCGGCCGGGGAGCTGTTTTTT; CDR3aa: CASSADRSAGELFF; abundance: once; d_gene: TRBD1; j_gene: TRBJ2-2; v_gene: TRBV6-4
CDR3nt: TGTGCCAGTAGTATGGTAGTTAACTATGGCTACACCTTC; CDR3aa: CASSMVVNYGYTF; abundance: NA; d_gene: NA; j_gene: TRBJ1-2; v_gene: TRBV19
CDR3nt: TGTGCCAGCAGTTTTCGCCCATCCTCCTACAATGAGCAGTTCTTC; CDR3aa: CASSFRPSSYNEQFF; abundance: NA; d_gene: NA; j_gene: TRBJ2-1; v_gene: TRBV27
CDR3nt: TGTGCCAGCTCAGGCTTGACAGTGGGACGTGAAGCTTTCTTT; CDR3aa: CASSGLTVGREAFF; abundance: few; d_gene: NA; j_gene: TRBJ1-1; v_gene: TRBV18
CDR3nt: TGTGCCAGCAGGTCCAGGTCCTTGGGGAACAATGAGCAGTTCTTC; CDR3aa: CASRSRSLGNNEQFF; abundance: NA; d_gene: NA; j_gene: TRBJ2-1; v_gene: TRBV7-2
CDR3nt: TGTGCCAGCAGTTACAGCCCAGGGATGACTGAAGCTTTCTTT; CDR3aa: CASSYSPGMTEAFF; abundance: NA; d_gene: NA; j_gene: TRBJ1-1; v_gene: TRBV6-6
CDR3nt: TGCGCCAGCAGCCAAGTAGGGGGAAGCAATCAGCCCCAGCATTTT; CDR3aa: CASSQVGGSNQPQHF; abundance: NA; d_gene: NA; j_gene: TRBJ1-5; v_gene: TRBV4-1
CDR3nt: TGCGCCATCCCAGTGTTAGGTCAGTTCTTC; CDR3aa: CAIPVLGQFF; abundance: NA; d_gene: NA; j_gene: TRBJ2-1; v_gene: TRBV23-1
CDR3nt: TGCAGCGTGGCGGACGGACAGGGGATCTATGGCTACACCTTC; CDR3aa: CSVADGQGIYGYTF; abundance: NA; d_gene: TRBD1; j_gene: TRBJ1-2; v_gene: TRBV29-1